The present entry profiles one T cell receptor beta chain with its context. Its antigen is unknown. Germline CDR1 reads SGHTA; CDR2 reads FQGTGA. With 0 bases clipped from V and 4 bases from J, the junction kept 8 bases outside the gene matches. This CDR3 is built from 18 residues. This entry belongs to a study of cytomegalovirus exposure and HLA in healthy donors. Study information: In a later analysis, the 110 or so validation repertoires were reported to have used the same platform as the roughly 700 first-cohort repertoires. Study outcomes and limitations: The tendency of first-cohort TCR clusters to co-occur in the roughly 130 validation repertoires emerged from a later analysis. Researchers counted about 150 TCR beta chains as cytomegalovirus-associated. Whilst most TCR sequences proved rare, a subset of public TCRs occurred across many donors.

Sequenced by immunoSEQ multiplex PCR; TCRdb stores in-frame clones only, minus some. The sample yields some 210,000 clones, less than 85% seen once. The source is a woman between 18 and 30 years old in good health and CMV-seronegative. Material for sequencing was PBMCs. The rearrangement uses TRBV7-3 and TRBJ2-1; 11 bases are a match to TRBD2. The CDR3 sequence is CASSLTGGSGGAYNEQFF. CDR3 nucleotides: TGTGCCAGCAGCTTAACAGGCGGTAGCGGGGGGGCTTACAATGAGCAGTTCTTC.